This TCR beta chain was documented in a study of long-term antiretroviral therapy in people with HIV. Study findings and constraints: At every time point, clones expanded before ART dominated the repertoire.

This clone turned up a few times. Its antigen is still unknown. Version v3.0 of the immunoSEQ assay was performed at survey level. Clones were sequenced by immunoSEQ multiplex PCR, and TCRdb holds only the in-frame ones, with some missing. The table shows about 25,000 clones, with roughly 76% occurring only once. Until DNA extraction, the samples held between roughly 1-10 million cryopreserved PBMC. The TCR sequence derives from a woman aged 40 to 49 with HIV. This material consisted of unsorted PBMCs, taken 1.1 years before starting antiretroviral therapy.

CDR3 in amino acids: CASSADMLGGYTF. CDR3 DNA sequence: TGTGCCAGCAGTGCGGACATGCTCGGTGGCTACACCTTC. This chain links TRBV6-6 with TRBJ1-2; TRBD1 is a possible D gene (5 bases). Germline V gene lookup returns CDR1 MNHNY and CDR2 SVGAGI (reference sequence). Trimming removed 5 bases from V and 7 bases from J, with 14 bases in between. The CDR3 totals 13 residues.